This record looks at one T cell receptor (beta chain) sequence and its context. Its antigen is as yet unknown. The source of the sample is a study of cytomegalovirus exposure and HLA in healthy donors. Use of 60 Vbeta and 13 Jbeta primers characterized the PCR. Here immunoSEQ multiplex PCR was the method, and the copy in TCRdb shows in-frame clones only, minus some. The table includes roughly 100,000 clones, 65% to 80% detected once. Study conclusions and caveats: Most TCR sequences showed up rarely, but some public TCRs showed up in many donors. Among TCR beta chains of equal frequency, HLA-associated ones were more clonally expanded in a later analysis. Specificity for CMV antigens was confirmed in vitro for a few of the CMV-associated chains.

The specimen was PBMCs. The clonotype was recovered from a male donor in good health and CMV-seronegative.

The DNA for the CDR3 is TGTGCCAGCAGCCCCCGTGGCGGAAATCAGCCCCAGCATTTT. It translates to CASSPRGGNQPQHF. V usage is TRBV7-2 and J usage is TRBJ1-5; D unresolved. Germline CDR1 and CDR2: SGHTA and FQGNSA. The CDR3 loop spans 14 amino acids. V shed 5 bases and J shed 4 bases, with 12 bases lying between them. The full variable domain, its missing parts supplied by reference TRBV7-2 and TRBJ1-5, is GAGVSQSPSNKVTEKGKDVELRCDPISGHTALYWYRQSLGQGLEFLIYFQGNSAPDKSGLPSDRFSAERTGGSVSTLTIQRTQQEDSAVYLCASSPRGGNQPQHFGDGTRLSIL.